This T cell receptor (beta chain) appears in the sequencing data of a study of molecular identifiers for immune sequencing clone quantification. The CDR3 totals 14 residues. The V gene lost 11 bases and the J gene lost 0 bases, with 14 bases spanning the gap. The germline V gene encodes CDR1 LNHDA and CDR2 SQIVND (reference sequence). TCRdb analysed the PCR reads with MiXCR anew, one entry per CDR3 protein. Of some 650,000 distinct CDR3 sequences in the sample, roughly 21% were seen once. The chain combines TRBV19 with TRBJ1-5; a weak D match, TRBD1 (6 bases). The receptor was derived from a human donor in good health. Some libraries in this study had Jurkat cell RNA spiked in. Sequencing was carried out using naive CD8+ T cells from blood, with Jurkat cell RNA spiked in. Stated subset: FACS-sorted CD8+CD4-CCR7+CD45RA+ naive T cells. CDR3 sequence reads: CAVGQIYSNQPQHF. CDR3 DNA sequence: TGTGCCGTTGGACAGATCTATAGCAATCAGCCCCAGCATTTT.